Following are 25 T cell receptor beta chains from one sample sequenced in a study of cytomegalovirus exposure and HLA in healthy donors. Assay used: immunoSEQ multiplex PCR; TCRdb lists only in-frame clones, some missing. The data contain over 150,000 clones, 70% to 90% of them singletons. The sample taken for sequencing was PBMCs. The receptors derive from a man aged 18 to 29 in good health and CMV-seropositive.

The chain recombines TRBV7-7 with TRBJ1-5; possible D gene TRBD1, 6 bases. Germline V lookup: CDR1 SSHAT, CDR2 FNYEAQ (reference sequence). This CDR3 is 15 amino acids long. V lost 2 bases to trimming and J lost 2 bases, with 10 bases between them. The CDR3 sequence: CASSLRGFRNQPQHF. The CDR3, as DNA: TGTGCCAGCAGCTTAAGGGGGTTCCGCAATCAGCCCCAGCATTTT. Together with reference TRBV7-7 and TRBJ1-5, the CDR3 gives the full variable domain: GAGVSQSPRYKVTKRGQDVTLRCDPISSHATLYWYQQALGQGPEFLTYFNYEAQPDKSGLPSDRFSAERPEGSISTLTIQRTEQRDSAMYRCASSLRGFRNQPQHFGDGTRLSIL.

The chain links TRBV5-6 to TRBJ1-1, with D tentatively TRBD1 (5 bases). The ends were cut back, 2 bases at V and 4 bases at J, with 15 bases in the middle. CDR1 SGHDT and CDR2 YYEEEE come from the germline V gene. The CDR3 covers 15 residues. CDR3: CASSLWGLQLTEAFF. The CDR3, as DNA: TGTGCCAGCAGCTTATGGGGACTACAACTCACTGAAGCTTTCTTT.

The DNA of the CDR3 is TGTGCCTGGAGTGTAATAGGGGGCCAGTCCCAGCATTTT. Translated, it gives CAWSVIGGQSQHF. The chain carries TRBV30 and TRBJ1-5; 7 bases align to TRBD1. The V segment lost 0 bases and the J segment 11 bases; nucleotides outside the gene matches: 7. Germline lookup yields CDR1 GTSNPN and CDR2 SVGIG (reference sequence). The CDR3 runs 13 residues.

This clone occurred a few times. The V and J genes are TRBV4-2 and TRBJ1-2, with D possibly matching TRBD1 (6 bases). The CDR3 is 13 amino acids. Trimming shortened V by 6 bases and J by 11 bases, and 19 bases separated the two germline ends. Germline V gene sequence: CDR1 LGHNA, CDR2 YNFKEQ. CDR3 nucleotide sequence: TGTGCCAGCAGTCCAGCTATTGACAGGCTTTACACCTTC. Encoded protein: CASSPAIDRLYTF.

There are a few counts of this clone. The J gene is TRBJ2-3, the V gene TRBV6-5, with D perhaps TRBD1 (5 bases). Germline V gene lookup returns CDR1 MNHEY and CDR2 SVGAGI. The length of the CDR3 is 15 residues. V lost 0 bases and J lost 2, with 9 bases in between. CDR3 region: CASSYSGALTDTQYF. CDR3 sequence (DNA): TGTGCCAGCAGTTACTCTGGGGCCCTCACAGATACGCAGTATTTT.

V is TRBV6-5 and J is TRBJ2-7, with 8 bases fitting TRBD2. This CDR3 is 13 amino acids long. Looked up from germline, CDR1 is MNHEY and CDR2 is SVGAGI. V trimming: 6 bases; J trimming: 2 bases; junction bases outside the gene matches: 3. The CDR3 sequence: CASRTSAAYEQYF. The CDR3 DNA reads TGTGCCAGCAGGACTAGCGCCGCCTACGAGCAGTACTTC.

This clone was seen only a few times. The chain combines TRBV6-5 with TRBJ2-5, with TRBD2 matching 12 bases. Germline CDR1 is MNHEY and CDR2 is SVGAGI. V gave up 6 bases and J gave up 7 bases; unmatched junction bases: 9. The CDR3 is 15 amino acids. The chain's CDR3 is CASRELAGGKATQYF. The CDR3 nucleotides read TGTGCCAGCAGAGAACTAGCGGGGGGTAAAGCGACCCAGTACTTC.

This chain joins TRBV11-2 and TRBJ1-1, with a tentative D call TRBD1 (5 bases). Per germline, CDR1 SGHAT and CDR2 FQNNGV. V was cut by 5 bases and J by 1 base, with 8 bases left in between. The CDR3 is made up of 13 amino acids. For the CDR3, the DNA is TGTGCCAGCAGCCCAAGGGGGAACACTGAAGCTTTCTTT. This codes for CASSPRGNTEAFF.

This clone appeared once. The J gene is TRBJ2-7, the V gene TRBV5-6, with D tentatively TRBD2 (7 bases). The V gene's germline CDR1 is SGHDT and CDR2 YYEEEE. The V gene lost 5 bases and the J gene lost 3 bases, with 24 bases spanning the gap. The CDR3 is 17 residues long. As DNA, the CDR3 is TGTGCCAGCAGAGAGGAGACAGGATCTCGCGGGGGCTACGAGCAGTACTTC. Protein sequence: CASREETGSRGGYEQYF. The whole variable domain, filled in from reference TRBV5-6 and TRBJ2-7, reads DAGVTQSPTHLIKTRGQQVTLRCSPKSGHDTVSWYQQALGQGPQFIFQYYEEEERQRGNFPDRFSGHQFPNYSSELNVNALLLGDSALYLCASREETGSRGGYEQYFGPGTRLTVT.

The V and J genes are TRBV7-2 and TRBJ2-1; 7 bases map to TRBD1. After removal of 3 bases from V and 10 bases from J, the junction contained 3 bases not matched to a gene. Germline CDR1 reads SGHTA; CDR2 reads FQGNSA. The CDR3 is 12 amino acids. The CDR3: CASSFPGGEQFF. The CDR3 DNA is TGTGCCAGCAGCTTCCCAGGGGGAGAGCAGTTCTTC.

The V gene is TRBV29-1, the J gene TRBJ1-4, with a tentative D call TRBD1 (6 bases). V dropped 7 bases and J dropped 2 bases, with 11 bases sitting between them. This CDR3 contains 13 residues. CDR1 is SQVTM and CDR2 is ANQGSEA in the germline V gene. CDR3 amino acids: CSARQATNEKLFF. The CDR3 region has the DNA TGCAGCGCTCGACAGGCCACTAATGAAAAACTGTTTTTT.

This clone has more than one count but fewer than ten. The chain carries TRBV25-1 and TRBJ1-2; 8 bases agree with TRBD1. Trimming at V came to 3 bases and at J to 4 bases, leaving 1 base not matched to a gene. The CDR3 is made up of 13 amino acids. The germline gives CDR1 MGHDK, CDR2 SYGVNS. This chain's CDR3 is CASSEDRAYGYTF. The CDR3 DNA follows: TGTGCCAGCAGTGAGGACAGGGCCTATGGCTACACCTTC.

This chain uses TRBV5-8 with TRBJ2-5; D might be TRBD1 (5 bases). Germline V gives CDR1 SGHTS, CDR2 YDEGEE. This CDR3 spans 15 amino acids. V dropped 0 bases and J dropped 1 base, with 10 bases sitting between them. This chain's CDR3 is CASSLGGRVQETQYF. CDR3 coding DNA: TGTGCCAGCAGCTTGGGTGGCAGGGTCCAAGAGACCCAGTACTTC.

J is TRBJ2-5 and V is TRBV7-3; 11 bases are shared with TRBD2. J gave up 4 bases and V 5 bases, and 6 bases lay outside the gene matches. The CDR3 is made up of 15 amino acids. Germline lookup yields CDR1 SGHTA and CDR2 FQGTGA. CDR3 in amino acids: CASSGGTSGLETQYF. The CDR3 nucleotides are TGTGCCAGCAGCGGTGGGACTAGCGGACTAGAGACCCAGTACTTC.

The V gene is TRBV5-6, the J gene TRBJ2-5; 7 nucleotides line up with TRBD2. Germline loops: CDR1 SGHDT, CDR2 YYEEEE. With 0 bases clipped from V and 8 bases from J, the junction kept 7 bases outside the gene matches. The CDR3 spans 14 residues. CDR3 in amino acids: CASSLEGRGGTQYF. Here the CDR3 DNA reads TGTGCCAGCAGCTTGGAGGGGAGGGGCGGAACCCAGTACTTC. Filled out from reference TRBV5-6 and TRBJ2-5, the complete variable domain reads DAGVTQSPTHLIKTRGQQVTLRCSPKSGHDTVSWYQQALGQGPQFIFQYYEEEERQRGNFPDRFSGHQFPNYSSELNVNALLLGDSALYLCASSLEGRGGTQYFGPGTRLLVL.

This rearrangement joins TRBV4-3 to TRBJ1-2; a possible D gene is TRBD1 (6 bases). V dropped 0 bases and J dropped 0 bases, with 14 bases sitting between them. The CDR3 loop spans 17 amino acids. CDR1 and CDR2 from the germline V gene are LGHNA and YSLEER. The CDR3 coding sequence is TGCGCCAGCAGCCAAGAAGGGACCAGGGGTCCTAACTATGGCTACACCTTC. This gives the protein CASSQEGTRGPNYGYTF.

The chain links TRBV13 to TRBJ1-1, with D possibly TRBD1 on 6 matching bases. V was cut by 5 bases and J by 0 bases, with 13 bases left in between. The CDR3 runs 15 residues. CDR1 and CDR2 (germline): PRHDT, FYEKMQ (reference sequence). The CDR3 DNA reads TGTGCCAGCAGCGGGTGGACAGCCCTGAACACTGAAGCTTTCTTT. It translates to CASSGWTALNTEAFF.

This clone was seen once. This chain joins TRBV7-8 and TRBJ1-5; 10 nucleotides line up with TRBD1. CDR1 is SGHVS, CDR2 FQNEAQ, per germline. Germline trimming cut 6 bases from V and 5 bases from J; bases unmatched to any gene: 10. The CDR3 has 16 amino acids. The CDR3 sequence: CASSQRAGTGDQPQHF. CDR3 coding DNA: TGTGCCAGCAGTCAAAGGGCCGGGACAGGGGATCAGCCCCAGCATTTT.

The chain is built from TRBV2 and TRBJ2-4, with 14 bases matching TRBD2. V dropped 5 bases and J dropped 10; count of bases not matched to a gene: 16. Germline-derived CDR1 and CDR2 are SNHLY and FYNNEI. The CDR3 length is 18 residues. The CDR3 DNA sequence: TGTGCCAGCAGTCCGACTCATTCGACTAGCGGGGGGGCTGGGATTCAGTACTTC. This gives the protein CASSPTHSTSGGAGIQYF.

The table lists this clone with a few counts. The chain employs TRBV27 and TRBJ1-1; D gene unclear. The CDR3 consists of 14 residues. V was cut by 5 bases and J by 1 base, with 11 bases left in between. The germline gives CDR1 MNHEY, CDR2 SMNVEV (reference sequence). CDR3 coding DNA: TGTGCCAGCAGTAGGCGGACTGGGAACACTGAAGCTTTCTTT. Amino acids: CASSRRTGNTEAFF.

The V call is TRBV19, the J call TRBJ2-5; weak D call: TRBD1 (6 bases). CDR1 and CDR2 (germline): LNHDA, SQIVND (reference sequence). V lost 5 bases, J lost 6 bases, and 13 bases lay in between. The CDR3 is 13 residues long. The CDR3, as DNA: TGTGCCAGTAGTTCAACAGGGCTGAAGACCCAGTACTTC. Translated: CASSSTGLKTQYF.

This rearrangement joins TRBV30 to TRBJ2-1, with D perhaps matching TRBD2 (6 bases). Trimming took 3 bases from V and 7 from J, leaving 13 bases between them. This CDR3 contains 13 residues. The V gene's germline CDR1 is GTSNPN and CDR2 SVGIG (reference sequence). The CDR3 nucleotides read TGTGCCTGGAGACCCCCGGGGGTGAATGAGCAGTTCTTC. Amino acid sequence: CAWRPPGVNEQFF.

This rearrangement joins TRBV7-2 to TRBJ2-7; 10 positions agree with TRBD2. Looked up from germline, CDR1 is SGHTA and CDR2 is FQGNSA. V was pared by 2 bases and J by 3 bases, with 7 bases of the junction left unmatched. The CDR3 sequence is 16 residues long. DNA of the CDR3: TGTGCCAGCAGCTTATCGAGCGGGGGGGCCGGCTACGAGCAGTACTTC. It yields the protein CASSLSSGGAGYEQYF.

The CDR3 loop is CASSQAEPGLLHYEQYF. CDR3 bases: TGCGCCAGCAGCCAAGCCGAGCCGGGACTCCTACACTACGAGCAGTACTTC. The V call is TRBV4-1, the J call TRBJ2-7; the D gene is possibly TRBD2 (6 bases). Germline CDR1 MGHRA, CDR2 YSYEKL. Trimming left V 1 base short and J 3 bases short, with 19 bases between. This CDR3 is built from 17 residues.

This chain links TRBV2 with TRBJ1-6; D is undetermined. The germline V gene has CDR1 SNHLY and CDR2 FYNNEI. The CDR3 runs to 13 residues. Trimming left V 8 bases short and J 6 bases short, with 11 bases between. This chain's CDR3 is CASLVQLNSPLHF. As DNA, the CDR3 is TGTGCCAGCCTCGTACAGCTTAATTCACCCCTCCACTTT.